Listed below are T cell receptor beta chains from one sample, sequenced in a study of Ad26.COV2.S vaccination and SARS-CoV-2 variants. Measured with immunoSEQ multiplex PCR; TCRdb has only the in-frame clones, and not every one. This table holds hundreds of thousands of clones, around 87% found once. Material: peripheral blood, obtained in a trial of Ad26.COV2.S vaccine versus placebo. Receptors were obtained from a person between 18 and 60 years old who received the Ad26.COV2.S COVID-19 vaccine or a placebo. CDR3s include the opening cysteine and the closing phenylalanine or tryptophan.

J gene	V gene	CDR3 protein
TRBJ2-7	TRBV25-1	CASRDTSYEQYF
TRBJ2-3	TRBV7-6	CASSLADDTQYF
TRBJ1-4	TRBV4-1	CASSQERKLFF
TRBJ2-1	TRBV18	CASSPASGNNEQFF
TRBJ1-1	TRBV5-6	CASSLVRNTEAFF
TRBJ2-5	TRBV7-2	CASSLGGTGETQYF
TRBJ1-5	TRBV2	CASSAGQFSNQPQHF
TRBJ2-1	TRBV9	CASSVPGYNEQFF
TRBJ1-2	TRBV19	CASTDLGRDSNYGYTF
TRBJ2-7	TRBV11-2	CASSLSFDSSYEQYF
TRBJ2-5	TRBV4-3	CASSQDYRDRGRETQYF
TRBJ1-1	TRBV7-9	CASSPPRREAFF
TRBJ2-7	TRBV27	CASSLRLAGVGGEQYF
TRBJ2-7	TRBV25-1	CASSVAGTSGIDEQYF
TRBJ2-5	TRBV4-3	CASSQDGTSGKTQYF
TRBJ1-1	TRBV5-1	CASSVTGLNTEAFF
TRBJ2-2	TRBV5-1	CASRQGLAGSGELFF
TRBJ2-7	TRBV3-1/TRBV3-2	CASSQDAAEQYF
TRBJ1-6	TRBV5-4	CASSEGSSSYNSPLHF
TRBJ2-7	TRBV27	CASSFTGGFSSYEQYF
TRBJ1-6	TRBV27	CASSQRGGNSPLHF
TRBJ2-6	TRBV5-5	CASSLYGRGPLSGANVLTF
TRBJ1-5	TRBV3-1/TRBV3-2	CASPHRGGNQPQHF
TRBJ2-3	TRBV4-3	CASSQYRGRGNTDTQYF
TRBJ2-2	TRBV5-4	CASSSGQQNTGELFF
TRBJ2-5	TRBV11-2	CASSSRTGQETQYF
TRBJ2-3	TRBV4-2	CASSQELGRDSNTQYF
TRBJ1-2	TRBV7-2	CASSLSTAQGLDYGYTF
TRBJ1-1	TRBV7-2	CASSLQGAGTEAFF
TRBJ2-5	TRBV18	CASSLGGPERPHF
TRBJ2-5	TRBV5-6	CASHWSPGVQETQYF
TRBJ2-2	TRBV9	CASSVTGTSVNTGELFF
TRBJ1-1	TRBV25-1	CASSEYQAGNTEAFF
TRBJ1-3	TRBV19	CASESSFSGNTIYF
TRBJ1-6	TRBV27	CASSLSEQGDSPLHF
TRBJ1-5	TRBV6-5	CASSSGTGYQPQHF
TRBJ1-2	TRBV18	CASSPGPNYGYTF
TRBJ1-2	TRBV25-1	CASSEENGYTF
TRBJ2-2	TRBV5-1	CASTDRGPGELFF
TRBJ2-5	TRBV13	CASSFFGETQYF
TRBJ1-1	TRBV10-2	CASSDYGQSNTEAFF
TRBJ1-2	TRBV7-2	CASSFNSLSGDGYTF
TRBJ2-1	TRBV6-6	CASSYSTVYNEQFF
TRBJ2-7	TRBV9	CASSVAGGAFYEQYF
TRBJ1-3	TRBV3-1/TRBV3-2	CASSQVAGGRVYF
TRBJ2-3	TRBV7-2	CASSLRPRTDTQYF
TRBJ2-3	TRBV2	CASSVLALSTDTQYF
TRBJ2-7	TRBV9	CASSASGQGYEQYF
TRBJ2-7	TRBV23-1	CASSQSQGYEQYF
TRBJ1-2	TRBV7-2	CASSAGQGVGYTF
TRBJ1-1	TRBV12-3/TRBV12-4	CASRLRGKAFF